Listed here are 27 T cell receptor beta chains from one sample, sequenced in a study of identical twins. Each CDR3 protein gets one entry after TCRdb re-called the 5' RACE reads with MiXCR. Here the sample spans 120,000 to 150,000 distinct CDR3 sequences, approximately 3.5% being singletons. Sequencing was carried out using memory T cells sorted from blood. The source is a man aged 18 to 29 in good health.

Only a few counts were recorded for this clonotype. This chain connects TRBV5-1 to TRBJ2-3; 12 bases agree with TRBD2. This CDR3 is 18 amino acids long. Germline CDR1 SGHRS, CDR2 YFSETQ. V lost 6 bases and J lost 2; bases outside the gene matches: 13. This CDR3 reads CASKGLAGGPVNTDTQYF. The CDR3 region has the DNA TGCGCCAGCAAGGGGCTAGCGGGAGGGCCTGTGAACACAGATACGCAGTATTTT.

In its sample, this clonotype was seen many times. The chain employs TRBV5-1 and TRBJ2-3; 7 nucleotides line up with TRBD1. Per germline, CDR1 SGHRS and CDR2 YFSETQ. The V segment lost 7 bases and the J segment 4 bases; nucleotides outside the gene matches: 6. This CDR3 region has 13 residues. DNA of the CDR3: TGCGCCAGCGGAGACAGGGCTTCAGATACGCAGTATTTT. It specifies CASGDRASDTQYF.

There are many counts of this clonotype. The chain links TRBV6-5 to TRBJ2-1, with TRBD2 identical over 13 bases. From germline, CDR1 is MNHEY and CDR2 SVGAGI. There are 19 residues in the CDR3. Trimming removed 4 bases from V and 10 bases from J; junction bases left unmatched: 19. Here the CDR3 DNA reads TGTGCCAGCAGTTGGGACCGGTGCGAAGGGACTAGCGGGACTTGCGAGCAGTTCTTC. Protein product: CASSWDRCEGTSGTCEQFF.

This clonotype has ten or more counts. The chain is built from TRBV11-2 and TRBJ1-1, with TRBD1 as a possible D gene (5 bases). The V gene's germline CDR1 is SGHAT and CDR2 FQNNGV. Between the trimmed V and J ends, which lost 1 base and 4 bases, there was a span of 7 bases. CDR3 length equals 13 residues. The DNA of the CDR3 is TGTGCCAGCAGCTTAGGGGGCGTCACTGAAGCTTTCTTT. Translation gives CASSLGGVTEAFF.

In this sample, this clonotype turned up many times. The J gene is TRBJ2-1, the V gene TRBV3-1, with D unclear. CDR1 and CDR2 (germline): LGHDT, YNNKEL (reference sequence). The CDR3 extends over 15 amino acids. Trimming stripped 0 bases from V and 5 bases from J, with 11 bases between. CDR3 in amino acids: CASSQDVRRNNEQFF. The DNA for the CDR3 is TGTGCCAGCAGCCAAGATGTGAGGCGGAACAATGAGCAGTTCTTC.

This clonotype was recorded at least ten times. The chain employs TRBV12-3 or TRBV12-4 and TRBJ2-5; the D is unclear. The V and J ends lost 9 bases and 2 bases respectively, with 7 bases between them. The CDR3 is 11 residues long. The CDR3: CASSVQETQYF. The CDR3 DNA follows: TGTGCCAGTTCAGTACAAGAGACCCAGTACTTC.

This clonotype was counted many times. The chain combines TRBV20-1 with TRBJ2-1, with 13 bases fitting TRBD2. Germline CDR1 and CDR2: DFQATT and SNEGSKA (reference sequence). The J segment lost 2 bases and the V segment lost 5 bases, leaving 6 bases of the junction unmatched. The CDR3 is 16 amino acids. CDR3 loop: CSAPGLAGSAYNEQFF. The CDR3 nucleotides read TGCAGTGCTCCGGGACTAGCGGGATCGGCCTACAATGAGCAGTTCTTC.

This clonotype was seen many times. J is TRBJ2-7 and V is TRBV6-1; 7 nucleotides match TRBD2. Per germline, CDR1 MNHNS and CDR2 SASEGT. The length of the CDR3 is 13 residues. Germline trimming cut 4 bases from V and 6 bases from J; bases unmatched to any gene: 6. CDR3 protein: CASSGTSVGEQYF. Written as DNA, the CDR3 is TGTGCCAGCAGTGGAACTAGCGTCGGCGAGCAGTACTTC.

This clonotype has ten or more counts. CDR3 region: CSAYLSGANVLTF. The CDR3 nucleotides are TGCAGCGCCTACCTCTCTGGGGCCAACGTCCTGACTTTC. This chain connects TRBV29-1 to TRBJ2-6; D is undetermined. In germline, CDR1 is SQVTM, CDR2 ANQGSEA. The CDR3 has 13 residues. With 7 bases removed from V and 0 bases from J, the gap between germline ends came to 7 bases.

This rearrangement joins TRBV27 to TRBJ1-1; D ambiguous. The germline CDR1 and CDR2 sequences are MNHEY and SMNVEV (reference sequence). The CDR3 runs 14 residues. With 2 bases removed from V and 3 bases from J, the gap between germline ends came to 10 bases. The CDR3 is CASSLRGYHTEAFF. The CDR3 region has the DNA TGTGCCAGCAGTTTACGGGGTTATCACACTGAAGCTTTCTTT.

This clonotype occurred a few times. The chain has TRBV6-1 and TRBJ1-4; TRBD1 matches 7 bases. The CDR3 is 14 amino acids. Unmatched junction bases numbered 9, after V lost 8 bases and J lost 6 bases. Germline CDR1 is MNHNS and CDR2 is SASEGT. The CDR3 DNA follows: TGTGCCAGCGCCCAAGGAGGGACAGATGAAAAACTGTTTTTT. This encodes CASAQGGTDEKLFF.

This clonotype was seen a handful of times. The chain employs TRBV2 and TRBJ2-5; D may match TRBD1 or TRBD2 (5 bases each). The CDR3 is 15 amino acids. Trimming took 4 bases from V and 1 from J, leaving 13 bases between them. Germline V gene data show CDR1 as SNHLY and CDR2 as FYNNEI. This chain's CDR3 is CASSGGAGTQETQYF. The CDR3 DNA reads TGTGCCAGCAGTGGTGGGGCAGGGACCCAAGAGACCCAGTACTTC.

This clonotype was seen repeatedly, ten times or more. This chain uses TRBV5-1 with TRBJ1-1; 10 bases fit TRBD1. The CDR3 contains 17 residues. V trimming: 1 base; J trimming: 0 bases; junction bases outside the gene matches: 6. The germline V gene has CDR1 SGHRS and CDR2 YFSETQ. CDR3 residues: CASSLLRGQGMNTEAFF. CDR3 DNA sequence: TGCGCCAGCAGCTTGCTCCGGGGACAGGGGATGAACACTGAAGCTTTCTTT.

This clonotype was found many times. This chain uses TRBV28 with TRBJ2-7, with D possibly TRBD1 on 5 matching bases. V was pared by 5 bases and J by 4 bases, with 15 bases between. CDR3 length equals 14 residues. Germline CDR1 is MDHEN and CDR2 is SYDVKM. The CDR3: CASSQRQGWYEQYF. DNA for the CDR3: TGTGCCAGCAGTCAGAGGCAGGGTTGGTACGAGCAGTACTTC. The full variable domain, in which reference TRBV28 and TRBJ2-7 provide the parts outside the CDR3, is DVKVTQSSRYLVKRTGEKVFLECVQDMDHENMFWYRQDPGLGLRLIYFSYDVKMKEKGDIPEGYSVSREKKERFSLILESASTNQTSMYLCASSQRQGWYEQYFGPGTRLTVT.

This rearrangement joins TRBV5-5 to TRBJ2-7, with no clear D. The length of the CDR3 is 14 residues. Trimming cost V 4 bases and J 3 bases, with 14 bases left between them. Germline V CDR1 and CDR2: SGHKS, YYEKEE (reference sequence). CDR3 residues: CASSPPVRGYEQYF. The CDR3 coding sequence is TGTGCCAGCAGCCCCCCGGTCAGAGGCTACGAGCAGTACTTC.

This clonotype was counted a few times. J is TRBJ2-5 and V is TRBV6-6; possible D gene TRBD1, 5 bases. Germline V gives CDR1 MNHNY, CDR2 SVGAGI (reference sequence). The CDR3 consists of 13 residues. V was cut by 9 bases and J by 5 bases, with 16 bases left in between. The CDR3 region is CASGSGLGETQYF. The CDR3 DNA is TGTGCCAGTGGTTCAGGGCTCGGGGAGACCCAGTACTTC.

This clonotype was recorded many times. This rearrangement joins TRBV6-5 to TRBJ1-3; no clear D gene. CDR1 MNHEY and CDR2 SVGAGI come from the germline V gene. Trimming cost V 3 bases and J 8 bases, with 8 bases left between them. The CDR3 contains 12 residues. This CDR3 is CASSYGGDTIYF. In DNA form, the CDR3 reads TGTGCCAGCAGTTATGGTGGGGACACCATATATTTT.

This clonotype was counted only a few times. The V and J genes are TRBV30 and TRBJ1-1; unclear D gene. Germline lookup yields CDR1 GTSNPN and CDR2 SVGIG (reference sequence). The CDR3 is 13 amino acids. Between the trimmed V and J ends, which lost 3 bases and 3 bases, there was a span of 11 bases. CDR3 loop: CAWSPGGHTEAFF. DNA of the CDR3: TGTGCCTGGAGCCCAGGTGGGCACACTGAAGCTTTCTTT. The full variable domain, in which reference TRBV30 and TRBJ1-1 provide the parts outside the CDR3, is SQTIHQWPATLVQPVGSPLSLECTVEGTSNPNLYWYRQAAGRGLQLLFYSVGIGQISSEVPQNLSASRPQDRQFILSSKKLLLSDSGFYLCAWSPGGHTEAFFGQGTRLTVV.

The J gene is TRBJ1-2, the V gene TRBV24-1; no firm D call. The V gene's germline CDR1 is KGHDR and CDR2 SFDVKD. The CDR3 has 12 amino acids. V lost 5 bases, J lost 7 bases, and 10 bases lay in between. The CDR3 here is CATSGVASGYTF. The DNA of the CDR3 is TGTGCCACCAGTGGGGTGGCTAGTGGCTACACCTTC.

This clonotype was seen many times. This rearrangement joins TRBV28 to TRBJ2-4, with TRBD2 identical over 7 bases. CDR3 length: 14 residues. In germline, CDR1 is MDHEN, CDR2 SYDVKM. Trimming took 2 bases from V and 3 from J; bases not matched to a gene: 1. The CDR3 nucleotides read TGTGCCAGCAGTTTAGGGGGGGGCAAAAACATTCAGTACTTC. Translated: CASSLGGGKNIQYF. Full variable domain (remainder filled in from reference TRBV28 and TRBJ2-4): DVKVTQSSRYLVKRTGEKVFLECVQDMDHENMFWYRQDPGLGLRLIYFSYDVKMKEKGDIPEGYSVSREKKERFSLILESASTNQTSMYLCASSLGGGKNIQYFGAGTRLSVL.

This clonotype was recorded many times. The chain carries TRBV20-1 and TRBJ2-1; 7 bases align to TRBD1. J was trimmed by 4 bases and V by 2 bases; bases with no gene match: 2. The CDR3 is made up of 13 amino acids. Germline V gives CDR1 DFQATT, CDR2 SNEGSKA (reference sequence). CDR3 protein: CSARTTGYNEQFF. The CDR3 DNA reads TGCAGTGCTAGAACGACAGGGTACAATGAGCAGTTCTTC.

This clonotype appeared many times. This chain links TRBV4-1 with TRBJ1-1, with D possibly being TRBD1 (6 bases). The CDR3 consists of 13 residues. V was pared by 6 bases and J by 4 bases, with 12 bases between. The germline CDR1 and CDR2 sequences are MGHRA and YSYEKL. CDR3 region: CASRRGLSTEAFF. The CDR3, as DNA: TGCGCCAGCAGGAGGGGGTTAAGCACTGAAGCTTTCTTT.

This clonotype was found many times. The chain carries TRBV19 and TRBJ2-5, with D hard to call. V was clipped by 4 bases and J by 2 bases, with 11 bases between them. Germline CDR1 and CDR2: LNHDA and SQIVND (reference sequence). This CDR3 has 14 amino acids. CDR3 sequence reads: CASSSPGSQETQYF. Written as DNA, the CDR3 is TGTGCCAGTAGTAGCCCAGGTTCGCAAGAGACCCAGTACTTC.

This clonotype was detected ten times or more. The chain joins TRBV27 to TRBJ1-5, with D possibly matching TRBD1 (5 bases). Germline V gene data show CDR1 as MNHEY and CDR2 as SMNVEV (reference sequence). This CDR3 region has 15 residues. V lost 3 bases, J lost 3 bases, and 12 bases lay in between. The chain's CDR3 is CASSFSGLLNQPQHF. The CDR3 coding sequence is TGTGCCAGCAGTTTCTCGGGACTCCTCAATCAGCCCCAGCATTTT.

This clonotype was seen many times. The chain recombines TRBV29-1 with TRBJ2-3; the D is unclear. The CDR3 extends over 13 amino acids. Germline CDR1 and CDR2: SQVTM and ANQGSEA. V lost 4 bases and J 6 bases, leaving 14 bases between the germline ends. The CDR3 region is CSVGQLNADTQYF. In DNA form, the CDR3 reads TGCAGCGTTGGTCAACTAAATGCCGATACGCAGTATTTT.

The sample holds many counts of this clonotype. CDR3 coding DNA: TGCAGTGCTTGGAGCGGGAGGGCCTTCTCCTACAATGAGCAGTTCTTC. This codes for CSAWSGRAFSYNEQFF. The rearrangement links TRBV20-1 to TRBJ2-1; TRBD2 aligns across 10 bases. From germline, CDR1 is DFQATT and CDR2 SNEGSKA (reference sequence). The CDR3 runs to 16 residues. V shed 5 bases and J 0 bases; nucleotides not matched to a gene: 7.

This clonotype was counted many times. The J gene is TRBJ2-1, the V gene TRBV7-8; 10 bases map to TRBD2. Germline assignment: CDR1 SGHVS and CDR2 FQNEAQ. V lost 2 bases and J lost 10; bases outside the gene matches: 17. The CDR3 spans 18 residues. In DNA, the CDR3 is TGTGCCAGCAGCTTATGGTTTCTGGGGGCTAGCGGGAGTGGGGAGCAGTTCTTC. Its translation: CASSLWFLGASGSGEQFF.